This T cell receptor beta chain appears in the sequencing data of a study of T cells in Graves' hyperthyroidism and ophthalmopathy (dated by TCRdb to the late 2010s). Study-level background: Peripheral blood was collected at initial diagnosis, before any treatment. Prospective prediction of ophthalmopathy was tested in an independent validation cohort consisting of some 18 hyperthyroidism patients and 15 to 17 patients who later progressed to ophthalmopathy. The paper reports TCR Vbeta CDR3 sequencing of 135 peripheral blood samples: some 41 ophthalmopathy, about 75 hyperthyroidism and 17 progressor patients. A discovery cohort of fewer than 110 patients, fewer than 50 with Graves' ophthalmopathy and 57 with stable Graves' hyperthyroidism, was used to find distinguishing TCR V-J signatures. After blood sampling, hyperthyroidism patients were treated with methimazole at a starting dose of 30 mg daily, and ophthalmopathy patients were treated with high-dose intravenous methylprednisolone. The study also compared thyroid tissue and blood T-cell repertoires from about six Graves' hyperthyroidism patients. For training and testing, the roughly 100 patients in the discovery cohort were randomly divided in a 7:3 ratio. What the authors observed across the whole study: In validation, the model predicted progression to ophthalmopathy a median of roughly 6.2 months before onset, with approximately 68% sensitivity and 72.22% specificity. No statistical method was used to fix the sample size in advance, and group allocation was not hidden from the investigators. Blood samples also contained most of the expanded thyroid clonotypes (frequency above 0.001), which suggests that blood repertoires may reflect thyroid immune responses. A 13 V-J signature model separated ophthalmopathy from stable hyperthyroidism, with approximately 87% sensitivity and 81.08% specificity in cross-validation and 80%/75% in testing.

Graves' hyperthyroidism was defined as stable when no progression to ophthalmopathy occurred over 18 months of follow-up. The hyperthyroidism patients were between 18 and 65 years old and newly diagnosed, with a disease duration of less than 2 months. Any patient with an uncontrolled infection, another autoimmune disease, pregnancy or lactation was excluded. Clinical symptoms, serum thyroxine and TRAb, thyroid ultrasound, and orbital computed tomography formed the basis for the diagnoses. PBMCs were isolated from 7.5 to 10 ml of fresh peripheral blood by Ficoll-Paque density gradient centrifugation. Total RNA was extracted with Trizol reagent, and quality was checked on an Agilent 2100 Bioanalyzer. This clonotype has only one observation. Its target antigen remains unknown. No base qualities exist here, and no much larger clone lies one base off it. One read alone makes for weak evidence. Based on the germline V gene (reference sequence), the CDR1 and CDR2 sequences are SEHNR and FQNEAQ. From cysteine to phenylalanine, the CDR3 is 15 amino acids long. Of all the DNA, just the CDR3 is kept, 45 bases in frame from base 1. V and J lose 5 bases and 4 bases, and a span of 16 bases separates them.

Amplification of TCR beta CDR3 regions was carried out from RNA transcripts. The TCR CDR3 was subjected to a first round of RT-PCR using the HTBI primer set and the Qiagen OneStep RT-PCR kit. Libraries were constructed in a second round of multiplex PCR, after which size selection and purification were performed. Paired-end sequencing of the libraries was performed with 100 bp reads on an Illumina HiSeq2000. Regarding the original processing steps: SOAPnuke was used to process the raw data, with reads discarded if the reads contained adapters or uncalled bases, had a mean Phred below 15, or lacked an exact constant-primer or identifier match. High-quality paired reads were merged using COPE v1.2.5, and each unique nucleotide sequence was defined as a clonotype. Clonotypes were aligned to IMGT TRBV, TRBD and TRBJ reference segments using MiTCR v1.1. Only V-J combinations with frequency above 0.0001, covering 98% to 99.2% of repertoires, were analysed. A TCS score was defined as the ratio between F50 (clonal expansion) and ExV (chaos), using BLOSUM62-based TCRdist between CDR3 peptides within each V-J. Welch's t-statistics and random forest reduced around 550 V-J features to 13, which were used in a naive Bayes classifier (R e1071). The Morisita-Horn index was used to measure how similar the thyroid and blood repertoires were. The raw public data were reprocessed by TCRdb itself: fastp quality trimming at Q25, MiXCR clonotype calling, in-frame beta chains only. Entries that share a CDR3 protein sequence are merged under the most common genes and DNA. These V and J calls are TCRdb output, not the study's own analysis. This sample holds roughly 840,000 distinct CDR3 sequences; approximately 40% were observed only once. The ten largest clones capture over 8% of the sample.

The clonotype was recovered from a man aged 18 to 30 with Graves' hyperthyroidism. This chain joins TRBV7-9 to TRBJ2-3; 7 matching bases give a weak D call of TRBD2. Source material: blood. The base sequence is TGTGCCAGCAGCCCAGGGAGGGGGGTGGCAGATACGCAGTATTTT. Its protein product is CASSPGRGVADTQYF.